The 22 T cell receptor beta chains below were found in one sample sequenced in a study of blood T cell repertoires in COVID-19. Clones were sequenced by immunoSEQ multiplex PCR, and TCRdb holds only the in-frame ones, with some missing. The table records over 250,000 clones, 75% to 90% of them present only once. Sequencing was carried out using peripheral blood. Every receptor here comes from a middle-aged man with acute or convalescent COVID-19.

The chain uses TRBV19 and TRBJ1-5; D is ambiguous. The CDR3 sequence is 14 residues long. Trimming pared 3 bases from V and 1 base from J, leaving 7 bases between. Germline assignment: CDR1 LNHDA and CDR2 SQIVND (reference sequence). CDR3 in DNA: TGTGCCAGTAGTATCGGGAGGAGCAATCAGCCCCAGCATTTT. Translated: CASSIGRSNQPQHF.

The rearrangement joins TRBV2 to TRBJ1-4, with D perhaps TRBD1 (5 bases). Germline lookup yields CDR1 SNHLY and CDR2 FYNNEI. The CDR3 spans 14 residues. V lost 7 bases and J lost 7, with 16 bases in between. Here the CDR3 reads CASMGGEGGEKLFF. DNA for the CDR3: TGTGCCAGCATGGGAGGGGAGGGTGGTGAAAAACTGTTTTTT. Full variable domain (missing parts from reference TRBV2 and TRBJ1-4): EPEVTQTPSHQVTQMGQEVILRCVPISNHLYFYWYRQILGQKVEFLVSFYNNEISEKSEIFDDQFSVERPDGSNFTLKIRSTKLEDSAMYFCASMGGEGGEKLFFGSGTQLSVL.

The V call is TRBV7-9, the J call TRBJ2-5; 7 bases are shared with TRBD2. V trimming: 0 bases; J trimming: 5 bases; junction bases outside the gene matches: 6. Germline CDR1 and CDR2: SEHNR and FQNEAQ (reference sequence). The CDR3 consists of 15 residues. The CDR3 sequence: CASSLARGNSETQYF. CDR3 nucleotides: TGTGCCAGCAGCTTAGCGCGGGGGAACTCCGAGACCCAGTACTTC.

V and J are TRBV3-1 (or the pseudogene TRBV3-2) and TRBJ1-2, with 7 positions matching TRBD1. V lost 3 bases to trimming and J lost 8 bases; unmatched junction nucleotides: 3. The CDR3 runs 12 residues. Germline CDR1 LGHDT, CDR2 YNNKEL (reference sequence). The CDR3 coding sequence is TGTGCCAGCAGCCAGACAGGGCGAGGCTACACCTTC. This gives the protein CASSQTGRGYTF.

V and J are TRBV5-4 and TRBJ1-1; 7 positions match TRBD1. The trim removed 4 bases at V and 6 bases at J, leaving 12 bases unmatched. The CDR3 contains 15 residues. From germline, CDR1 is SGHNT and CDR2 YYREEE (reference sequence). The CDR3 sequence is CASSQPKGQVSEAFF. The CDR3 region has the DNA TGTGCCAGCAGCCAACCTAAAGGACAGGTCTCTGAAGCTTTCTTT.

This chain connects TRBV10-2 to TRBJ2-7; TRBD1 matches 9 bases. The CDR3 length is 15 residues. Germline assignment: CDR1 WSHSY and CDR2 SAAADI. V shed 7 bases and J 1 base; nucleotides not matched to a gene: 8. The CDR3 coding sequence is TGCGCCAGCACCCCCGGGACAGGGATATCCTACGAGCAGTACTTC. Translated, it gives CASTPGTGISYEQYF.

The chain couples TRBV3-1 (or the pseudogene TRBV3-2) to TRBJ1-5; the D is unclear. This CDR3 contains 15 residues. The germline V gene encodes CDR1 LGHDT and CDR2 YNNKEL (reference sequence). Trimming took off 0 bases at V and 4 bases at J, with 10 bases between the two ends. Here the CDR3 reads CASSQDLGSNQPQHF. The CDR3 DNA follows: TGTGCCAGCAGCCAAGACCTAGGCAGTAATCAGCCCCAGCATTTT.

The chain combines TRBV5-6 with TRBJ2-3, with 7 bases lining up with TRBD1. V dropped 4 bases and J dropped 4; count of bases not matched to a gene: 15. The CDR3 runs to 17 residues. The germline V gene encodes CDR1 SGHDT and CDR2 YYEEEE. The CDR3 coding sequence is TGTGCCAGCAGCCACGGGCCCCCCGGGACAGAAGCAGATACGCAGTATTTT. This encodes CASSHGPPGTEADTQYF.

The chain couples TRBV4-1 to TRBJ1-1, with 8 positions matching TRBD1. The CDR3 is made up of 16 amino acids. J gave up 3 bases and V 1 base, and 7 bases lay outside the gene matches. The germline V gene encodes CDR1 MGHRA and CDR2 YSYEKL. The CDR3 loop is CASSQGRARGHTEAFF. The CDR3, as DNA: TGCGCCAGCAGCCAAGGTAGGGCCAGGGGGCACACTGAAGCTTTCTTT.

The chain carries TRBV27 and TRBJ2-3; D may be TRBD1 (8 bases). CDR1 is MNHEY and CDR2 is SMNVEV in the germline V gene (reference sequence). CDR3 length equals 14 residues. V was clipped by 8 bases and J by 4 bases, with 16 bases between them. This CDR3 is CASGRDRIPDTQYF. The CDR3 nucleotides read TGTGCCAGCGGGAGGGACAGGATCCCAGATACGCAGTATTTT.

This chain connects TRBV9 to TRBJ2-1, with D maybe TRBD1 (5 bases). With 2 bases removed from V and 5 bases from J, the gap between germline ends came to 8 bases. This CDR3 is built from 13 residues. CDR1 and CDR2 (germline): SGDLS, YYNGEE. Here the CDR3 DNA reads TGTGCCAGCAGCGTGGACACCCACAATGAGCAGTTCTTC. Protein product: CASSVDTHNEQFF.

As DNA, the CDR3 is TGTGCCAGCTCACCACTCGTCACAGAACAAGAGACCCAGTACTTC. Translated, it gives CASSPLVTEQETQYF. The rearrangement joins TRBV18 to TRBJ2-5; D is ambiguous. V was clipped by 1 base and J by 2 bases, with 11 bases between them. CDR1 KGHSH and CDR2 LQKENI come from the germline V gene. The CDR3 length is 15 residues. The full variable domain, completed using reference TRBV18 and TRBJ2-5, is NAGVMQNPRHLVRRRGQEARLRCSPMKGHSHVYWYRQLPEEGLKFMVYLQKENIIDESGMPKERFSAEFPKEGPSILRIQQVVRGDSAAYFCASSPLVTEQETQYFGPGTRLLVL.

In this sample, this clone turned up once. J is TRBJ2-5 and V is TRBV7-6, with a tentative D call TRBD2 (6 bases). V was trimmed by 5 bases and J by 5 bases, leaving 15 bases between them. The CDR3 consists of 14 residues. Germline-derived CDR1 and CDR2 are SGHVS and FNYEAQ. DNA of the CDR3: TGTGCCAGCAGCCAAAAACAGGCGGGGGAGACCCAGTACTTC. This encodes CASSQKQAGETQYF.

The chain couples TRBV18 to TRBJ2-1, with 11 bases matching TRBD2. Losses at the gene ends were 3 bases for V and 2 bases for J; bases not matched to a gene: 15. The V gene's germline CDR1 is KGHSH and CDR2 LQKENI. The CDR3 is 20 residues long. The CDR3: CASSPGASGGHGSTYNEQFF. CDR3 DNA sequence: TGTGCCAGCTCACCGGGGGCTAGCGGGGGGCACGGGTCGACCTACAATGAGCAGTTCTTC.

The chain links TRBV12-5 to TRBJ1-5, with TRBD1 as a possible D gene (6 bases). Germline CDR1 LGHNT, CDR2 FRNRAP. The CDR3 is 14 amino acids. The V end lost 1 base, the J end lost 4 bases, and 8 bases lay between the germline ends. Here the CDR3 DNA reads TGTGCTAGTGGTTTGGGTACAGGGAATCAGCCCCAGCATTTT. Translating it yields CASGLGTGNQPQHF.

This clone has just one count. The gene calls are TRBV6-5 and TRBJ1-2; D perhaps matches TRBD1 (5 bases). CDR1 and CDR2 (germline): MNHEY, SVGAGI. This CDR3 is 13 amino acids long. V was cut by 7 bases and J by 5 bases, with 14 bases left in between. The CDR3 protein is CASTPGPHYGYTF. The CDR3 DNA reads TGTGCCAGCACCCCAGGGCCTCATTATGGCTACACCTTC.

The chain carries TRBV6-6 and TRBJ1-4; perhaps TRBD1 as D (5 bases). CDR1 and CDR2 from the germline V gene are MNHNY and SVGAGI (reference sequence). V lost 5 bases and J lost 8, with 18 bases in between. The CDR3 contains 15 residues. For the CDR3, the DNA is TGTGCCAGCAGTCCCCAGGACATCTTGGGAGAAAAACTGTTTTTT. Protein: CASSPQDILGEKLFF.

Remarks on this clone: The DNA is left out, because the CDR3 cannot be placed on it with certainty; the CDR3 is given as TCRdb lists it. This chain links TRBV7-2 with TRBJ2-1; the listed D gene, TRBD2, was not tested against the DNA. Germline CDR1 and CDR2: SGHTA and FQGNSA. The CDR3 has 13 residues if both end residues are counted. The CDR3 protein is CASSFGGGTHLFF.

The rearrangement uses TRBV5-1 and TRBJ2-7; 7 nucleotides align to TRBD1. In germline, CDR1 is SGHRS, CDR2 YFSETQ. Unmatched junction bases numbered 5, after V lost 0 bases and J lost 2 bases. The CDR3 is 15 residues long. The CDR3 nucleotides are TGCGCCAGCAGCTTGGACCCAGGGGGACCCTACGAGCAGTACTTC. Protein: CASSLDPGGPYEQYF.

The genes are TRBV30 and TRBJ1-2; no clear D gene. Germline CDR1 GTSNPN, CDR2 SVGIG (reference sequence). There are 13 residues in the CDR3. Trimming removed 4 bases at V and 5 bases at J, with 14 bases between. CDR3 protein: CAWKASSTYGYTF. The CDR3 region has the DNA TGTGCCTGGAAAGCCTCATCCACTTATGGCTACACCTTC.

The chain carries TRBV10-2 and TRBJ2-7; the D gene is possibly TRBD1 (5 bases). This CDR3 has 12 amino acids. CDR1 WSHSY and CDR2 SAAADI come from the germline V gene. Between the trimmed V and J ends, which lost 8 bases and 3 bases, there was a span of 11 bases. The CDR3 DNA is TGCGCCAGCCGACAGACACTCTACGAGCAGTACTTC. Translated, it gives CASRQTLYEQYF.

A single count supports this clone. This chain links TRBV5-6 with TRBJ2-2; D gene uncertain. V lost 4 bases, J lost 4 bases, and 8 bases lay in between. The CDR3 is made up of 13 amino acids. Germline V CDR1 and CDR2: SGHDT, YYEEEE. The CDR3 here is CASSPVSTGELFF. Written as DNA, the CDR3 is TGTGCCAGCAGCCCCGTCAGCACCGGGGAGCTGTTTTTT.